Given below is one TCR beta chain in context. Relative to the germline gene, one junction end is altered; a read error may explain this. Two-round multiplex PCR amplified TCR beta CDR3 from genomic DNA. The authors ran first-round PCR with primers specific to each TRBV and TRBJ gene. TCRdb re-analysed the multiplex PCR reads in MiXCR, keeping a single row per CDR3 protein. The sample carries about 14,000 distinct CDR3 sequences, roughly 30% recorded once. This record belongs to a study of prognosis after radiotherapy for stage I lung cancer. The CDR3 is made up of 20 amino acids. Germline V gives CDR1 ENHRY, CDR2 SYGVKD.

The chain combines TRBV10-3 with TRBJ2-3, with D perhaps TRBD1 (6 bases). Here the sequenced sample was PBMCs, taken before or after stereotactic body radiation therapy (not recorded which). This receptor was identified in a donor aged 50 or older with non-small cell lung cancer. The CDR3 nucleotides read TGTGCCATAAGTGAGTCATTCAGGACAAGGGGGATCGGTATCACAGATACGCAGTATTTT. Residues: CAISESFRTRGIGITDTQYF.